This T cell receptor beta chain was recovered during a study of control samples from healthy donors and cancer patients. V dropped 8 bases and J dropped 4 bases, with 17 bases sitting between them. This CDR3 is built from 14 residues. Germline V gene data show CDR1 as MDHEN and CDR2 as SYDVKM. The assay was immunoSEQ multiplex PCR, and TCRdb's table has in-frame clones only and misses some. The table records 110,000 or so clones, around 88% of them present only once. The TCR comes from a woman aged 45-65 years in good health. Sequenced material: blood. V and J are TRBV28 and TRBJ1-1, with D tentatively TRBD1 (5 bases). The DNA for the CDR3 is TGTGCCAGCGAATGGGGCCGGGGAAGCACTGAAGCTTTCTTT. It is translated as CASEWGRGSTEAFF.